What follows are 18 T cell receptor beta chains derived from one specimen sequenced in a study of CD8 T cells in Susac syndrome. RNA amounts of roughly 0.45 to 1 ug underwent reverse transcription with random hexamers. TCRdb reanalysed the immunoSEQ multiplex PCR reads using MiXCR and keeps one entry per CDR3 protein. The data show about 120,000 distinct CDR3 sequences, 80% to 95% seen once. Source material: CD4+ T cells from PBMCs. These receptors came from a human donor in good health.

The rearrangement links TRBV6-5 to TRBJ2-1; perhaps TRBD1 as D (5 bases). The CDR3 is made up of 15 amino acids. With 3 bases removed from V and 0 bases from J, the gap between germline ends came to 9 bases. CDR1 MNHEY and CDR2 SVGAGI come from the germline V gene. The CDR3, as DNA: TGTGCCAGCAGTTATGGTGACAGCTCCTACAATGAGCAGTTCTTC. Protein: CASSYGDSSYNEQFF.

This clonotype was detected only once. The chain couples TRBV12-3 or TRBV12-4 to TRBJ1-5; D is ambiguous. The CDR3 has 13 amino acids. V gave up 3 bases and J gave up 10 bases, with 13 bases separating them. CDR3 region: CASSLQPLLPQHF. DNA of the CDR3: TGTGCCAGCAGTTTGCAGCCCCTGCTACCCCAGCATTTT.

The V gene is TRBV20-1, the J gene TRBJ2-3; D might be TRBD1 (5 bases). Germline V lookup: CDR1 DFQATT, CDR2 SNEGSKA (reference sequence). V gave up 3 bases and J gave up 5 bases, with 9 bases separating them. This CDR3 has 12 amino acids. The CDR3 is CSARSDRDTQYF. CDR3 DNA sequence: TGCAGTGCTAGGTCCGACAGAGATACGCAGTATTTT.

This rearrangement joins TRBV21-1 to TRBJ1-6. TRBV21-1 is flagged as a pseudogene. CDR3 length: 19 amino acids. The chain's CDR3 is CASSKGLYGVYSYNSPLHF. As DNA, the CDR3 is TGTGCCAGCAGCAAAGGCTTATACGGCGTCTACTCCTATAATTCACCCCTCCACTTT.

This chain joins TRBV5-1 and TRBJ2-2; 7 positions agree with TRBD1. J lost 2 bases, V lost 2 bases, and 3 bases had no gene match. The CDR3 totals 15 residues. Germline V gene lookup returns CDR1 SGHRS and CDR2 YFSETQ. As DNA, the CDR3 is TGCGCCAGCAGCTTCGGACAGGTTAACACCGGGGAGCTGTTTTTT. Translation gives CASSFGQVNTGELFF.

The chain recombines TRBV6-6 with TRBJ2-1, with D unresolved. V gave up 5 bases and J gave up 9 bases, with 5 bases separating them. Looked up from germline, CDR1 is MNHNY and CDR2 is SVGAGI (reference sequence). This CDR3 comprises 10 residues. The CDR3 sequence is CASSKGEQFF. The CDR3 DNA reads TGTGCCAGCAGTAAGGGTGAGCAGTTCTTC.

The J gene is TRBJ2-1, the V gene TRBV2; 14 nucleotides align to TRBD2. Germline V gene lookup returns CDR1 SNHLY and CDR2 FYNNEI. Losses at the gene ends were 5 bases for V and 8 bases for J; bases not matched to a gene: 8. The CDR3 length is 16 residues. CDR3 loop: CASSPWGTSGRDEQFF. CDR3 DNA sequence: TGTGCCAGCAGTCCGTGGGGGACTAGCGGGAGAGATGAGCAGTTCTTC. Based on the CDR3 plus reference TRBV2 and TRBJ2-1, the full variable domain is EPEVTQTPSHQVTQMGQEVILRCVPISNHLYFYWYRQILGQKVEFLVSFYNNEISEKSEIFDDQFSVERPDGSNFTLKIRSTKLEDSAMYFCASSPWGTSGRDEQFFGPGTRLTVL.

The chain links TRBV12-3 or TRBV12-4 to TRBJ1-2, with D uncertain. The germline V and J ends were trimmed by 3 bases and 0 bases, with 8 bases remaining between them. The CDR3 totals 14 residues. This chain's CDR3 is CASSLGMPNYGYTF. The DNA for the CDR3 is TGTGCCAGCAGTTTGGGGATGCCTAACTATGGCTACACCTTC.

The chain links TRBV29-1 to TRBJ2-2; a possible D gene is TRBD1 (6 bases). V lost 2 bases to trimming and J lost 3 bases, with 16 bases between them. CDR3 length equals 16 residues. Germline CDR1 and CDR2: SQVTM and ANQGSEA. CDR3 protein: CSVEHLQGGDTGELFF. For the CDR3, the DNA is TGCAGCGTTGAACACTTACAGGGCGGCGACACCGGGGAGCTGTTTTTT.

The CDR3 is CSAQPSDTQYF. The DNA for the CDR3 is TGCAGTGCCCAACCCTCAGATACCCAGTACTTC. The genes are TRBV20-1 and TRBJ2-5; D ambiguous. Germline CDR1 reads DFQATT; CDR2 reads SNEGSKA (reference sequence). The germline V and J ends were trimmed by 6 bases and 8 bases, with 13 bases remaining between them. The CDR3 contains 11 residues.

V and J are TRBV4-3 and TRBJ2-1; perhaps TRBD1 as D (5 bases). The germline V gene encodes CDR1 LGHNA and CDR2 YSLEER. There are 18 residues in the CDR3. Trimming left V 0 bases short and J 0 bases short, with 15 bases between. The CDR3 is CASSQDVWGYGSYNEQFF. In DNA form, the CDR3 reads TGCGCCAGCAGCCAAGATGTGTGGGGCTATGGCTCCTACAATGAGCAGTTCTTC.

Written as DNA, the CDR3 is TGTGCCAGCAGCCAAGATGCGGCCACAGATACGCAGTATTTT. Translation gives CASSQDAATDTQYF. V gene TRBV4-2 combines with J gene TRBJ2-3; no reliable D call. From germline, CDR1 is LGHNA and CDR2 YNFKEQ. This CDR3 region has 14 residues. The V gene lost 0 bases and the J gene lost 2 bases, with 6 bases spanning the gap.

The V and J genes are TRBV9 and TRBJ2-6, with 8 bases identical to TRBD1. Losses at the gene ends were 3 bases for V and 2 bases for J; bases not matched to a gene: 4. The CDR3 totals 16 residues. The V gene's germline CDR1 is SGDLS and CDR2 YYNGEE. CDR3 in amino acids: CASSDRTGTGANVLTF. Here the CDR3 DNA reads TGTGCCAGCAGCGATAGGACAGGGACTGGGGCCAACGTCCTGACTTTC.

As DNA, the CDR3 is TGCAGTGCTCCCTCTCCTCGCGGGACCGGGGAGCTGTTTTTT. Amino acid sequence: CSAPSPRGTGELFF. This chain connects TRBV20-1 to TRBJ2-2; D is possibly TRBD2 (5 bases). The V end was cut by 5 bases, the J end by 5 bases, with 15 bases between. The CDR3 runs 14 residues. CDR1 and CDR2 (germline): DFQATT, SNEGSKA (reference sequence).

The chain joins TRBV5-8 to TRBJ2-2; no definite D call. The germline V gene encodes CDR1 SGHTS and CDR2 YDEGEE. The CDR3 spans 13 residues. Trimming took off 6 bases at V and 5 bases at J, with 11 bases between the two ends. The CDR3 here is CASTHSGTGELFF. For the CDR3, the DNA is TGTGCCAGCACCCATTCAGGAACCGGGGAGCTGTTTTTT.

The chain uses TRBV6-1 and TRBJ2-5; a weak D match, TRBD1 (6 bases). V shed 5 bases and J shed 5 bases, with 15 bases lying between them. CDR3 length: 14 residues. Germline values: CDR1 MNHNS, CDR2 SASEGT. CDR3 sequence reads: CASSPRGRGETQYF. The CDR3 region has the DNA TGTGCCAGCAGTCCCAGGGGCCGAGGGGAGACCCAGTACTTC.

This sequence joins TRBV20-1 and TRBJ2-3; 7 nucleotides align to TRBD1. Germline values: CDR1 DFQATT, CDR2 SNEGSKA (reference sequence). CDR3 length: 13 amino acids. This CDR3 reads CRGTVQNTDTQYF. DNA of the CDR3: TGCAGAGGGACAGTTCAGAACACAGATACGCAGTATTTT.

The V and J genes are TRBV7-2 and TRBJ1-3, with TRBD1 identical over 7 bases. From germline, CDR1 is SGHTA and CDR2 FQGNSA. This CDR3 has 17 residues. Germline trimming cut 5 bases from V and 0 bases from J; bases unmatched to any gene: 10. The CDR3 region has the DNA TGTGCCAGCAGCCGTACCGGGACAGCTAACTCTGGAAACACCATATATTTT. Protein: CASSRTGTANSGNTIYF.